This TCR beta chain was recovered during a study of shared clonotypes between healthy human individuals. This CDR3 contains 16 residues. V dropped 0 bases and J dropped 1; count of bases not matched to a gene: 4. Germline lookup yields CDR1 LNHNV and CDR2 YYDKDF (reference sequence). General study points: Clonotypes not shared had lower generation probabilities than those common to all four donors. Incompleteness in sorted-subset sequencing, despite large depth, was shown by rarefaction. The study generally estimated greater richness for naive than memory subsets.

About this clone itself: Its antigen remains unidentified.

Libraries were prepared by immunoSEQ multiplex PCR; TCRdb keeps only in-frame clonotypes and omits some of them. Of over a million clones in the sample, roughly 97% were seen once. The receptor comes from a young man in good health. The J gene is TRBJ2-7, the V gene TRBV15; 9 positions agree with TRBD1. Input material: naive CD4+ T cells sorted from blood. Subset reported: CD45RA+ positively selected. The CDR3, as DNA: TGTGCCACCAGCAGAGATTTAGGACAGGGGTCCTACGAGCAGTACTTC. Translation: CATSRDLGQGSYEQYF.